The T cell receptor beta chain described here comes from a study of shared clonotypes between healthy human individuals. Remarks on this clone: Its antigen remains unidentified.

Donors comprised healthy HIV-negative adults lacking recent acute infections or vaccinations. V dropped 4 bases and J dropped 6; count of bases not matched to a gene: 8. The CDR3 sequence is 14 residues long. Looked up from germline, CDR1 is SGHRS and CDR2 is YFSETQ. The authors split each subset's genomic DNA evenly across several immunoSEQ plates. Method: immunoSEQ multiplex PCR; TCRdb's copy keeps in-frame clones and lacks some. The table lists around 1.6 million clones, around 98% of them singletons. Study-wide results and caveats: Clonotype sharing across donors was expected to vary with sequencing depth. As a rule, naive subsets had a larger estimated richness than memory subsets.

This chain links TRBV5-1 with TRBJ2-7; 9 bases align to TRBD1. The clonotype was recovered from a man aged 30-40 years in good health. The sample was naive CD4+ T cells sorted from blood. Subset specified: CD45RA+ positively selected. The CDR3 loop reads CASSAGTGYVEQYF. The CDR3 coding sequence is TGCGCCAGCAGCGCCGGGACAGGGTATGTCGAGCAGTACTTC.